Shown below are 26 T cell receptor beta chains from a single sample sequenced in a study of CD8 T cells in Susac syndrome. With random hexamers, reverse transcription was performed on roughly 0.5 to 1 ug of RNA. TCRdb passed the immunoSEQ multiplex PCR reads through MiXCR, listing each CDR3 protein once. The sample has some 110,000 distinct CDR3 sequences, 85% to 95% seen once. The sample comprised CD8+ T cells from PBMCs. These receptor sequences come from a human donor with multiple sclerosis.

This clonotype appeared a few times. This chain joins TRBV12-3 or TRBV12-4 and TRBJ1-2, with D hard to call. There are 13 residues in the CDR3. The V end lost 3 bases, the J end lost 3 bases, and 8 bases lay between the germline ends. This CDR3 is CASSFSVYYGYTF. The DNA of the CDR3 is TGTGCCAGCAGTTTTAGTGTCTACTATGGCTACACCTTC.

The chain joins TRBV7-9 to TRBJ2-2; D might be TRBD2 (6 bases). Trimming removed 5 bases from V and 6 bases from J, with 16 bases in between. The germline V gene encodes CDR1 SEHNR and CDR2 FQNEAQ (reference sequence). This CDR3 has 15 residues. The DNA of the CDR3 is TGTGCCAGCAGCCCCGTCCAGCGGGTGGCCGGGGAGCTGTTTTTT. This codes for CASSPVQRVAGELFF.

The V gene is TRBV20-1, the J gene TRBJ2-5; 8 bases are a match to TRBD2. The CDR3 is 14 residues long. V was clipped by 3 bases and J by 4 bases; unmatched bases: 7. The germline V gene encodes CDR1 DFQATT and CDR2 SNEGSKA (reference sequence). The CDR3 coding sequence is TGCAGTGCTAGCGGGGGGGGGTATAGAGAGACCCAGTACTTC. Its translation is CSASGGGYRETQYF.

This clonotype was seen once. V is TRBV24-1 and J is TRBJ1-2; no definite D call. The CDR3 loop spans 13 amino acids. Deletions cut 5 bases from V and 4 bases from J, with 10 bases between. Germline values: CDR1 KGHDR, CDR2 SFDVKD. The CDR3 protein is CATSGQDFYGYTF. The CDR3, as DNA: TGTGCCACCAGTGGTCAGGATTTCTATGGCTACACCTTC.

The chain combines TRBV27 with TRBJ2-3; no clear D gene. The ends were cut back, 3 bases at V and 0 bases at J, with 10 bases in the middle. There are 15 residues in the CDR3. CDR1 MNHEY and CDR2 SMNVEV come from the germline V gene (reference sequence). The CDR3: CASSLLVTSTDTQYF. The CDR3 region has the DNA TGTGCCAGCAGTTTGCTGGTAACTAGCACAGATACGCAGTATTTT.

The V gene is TRBV6-1, the J gene TRBJ2-4; TRBD1 agrees at 8 bases. In germline, CDR1 is MNHNS, CDR2 SASEGT. V dropped 5 bases and J dropped 5; count of bases not matched to a gene: 14. The CDR3 is 17 amino acids. The CDR3 DNA sequence: TGTGCCAGCAGTCCCGGTTTGCTGGACAGGGAAGAAAACATTCAGTACTTC. Its protein product is CASSPGLLDREENIQYF.

The chain carries TRBV19 and TRBJ1-3, with D hard to call. CDR3 size: 10 residues. Trimming pared 6 bases from V and 4 bases from J, leaving 1 base between. CDR1 LNHDA and CDR2 SQIVND come from the germline V gene (reference sequence). The chain's CDR3 is CASRGNTIYF. Written as DNA, the CDR3 is TGTGCCAGTAGAGGAAACACCATATATTTT.

The rearrangement joins TRBV20-1 to TRBJ2-1, with a weak D call TRBD2 (6 bases). V was clipped by 6 bases and J by 2 bases, with 20 bases between them. CDR1 is DFQATT and CDR2 is SNEGSKA in the germline V gene (reference sequence). This CDR3 is built from 16 residues. DNA of the CDR3: TGCAGTGCCAAACCAAAATCGGGACTGGCCTACAATGAGCAGTTCTTC. Protein product: CSAKPKSGLAYNEQFF.

Regarding this clonotype: At one end the junction does not follow the germline gene, possibly because of a read error. The J gene is TRBJ2-1, the V gene TRBV7-7; the D is unclear. This CDR3 is 15 amino acids long. Germline loops: CDR1 SSHAT, CDR2 FNYEAQ (reference sequence). The CDR3 nucleotides read TGTGCTAGCAGCTCCTCCCCCGGAGCTTACAATGAGCAGTTCTTC. This codes for CASSSSPGAYNEQFF.

The V and J genes are TRBV7-9 and TRBJ2-1, with 8 bases identical to TRBD1. This CDR3 comprises 17 residues. The J segment lost 0 bases and the V segment lost 5 bases, leaving 9 bases of the junction unmatched. From germline, CDR1 is SEHNR and CDR2 FQNEAQ (reference sequence). The CDR3 region has the DNA TGTGCCAGCAGCGAGACAGGGGCCCTGAGCTCCTACAATGAGCAGTTCTTC. Its translation is CASSETGALSSYNEQFF.

V and J are TRBV6-5 and TRBJ2-1; 8 nucleotides agree with TRBD2. In germline, CDR1 is MNHEY, CDR2 SVGAGI. CDR3 length: 14 amino acids. Trimming took 5 bases from V and 7 from J; bases not matched to a gene: 7. CDR3 DNA sequence: TGTGCCAGCAGTGGGGGGGTAGCGGGAAATGAGCAGTTCTTC. As protein: CASSGGVAGNEQFF.

V usage is TRBV4-1 and J usage is TRBJ2-5; possibly TRBD2 for D (5 bases). This CDR3 has 14 residues. The germline V and J ends were trimmed by 0 bases and 4 bases, with 9 bases remaining between them. Germline V gene sequence: CDR1 MGHRA, CDR2 YSYEKL. CDR3 sequence reads: CASSQDPLGETQYF. The DNA of the CDR3 is TGCGCCAGCAGCCAAGACCCACTAGGAGAGACCCAGTACTTC.

In nucleotides, the CDR3 is TGTGCCAGCAACACGGGAGGGATTGAGCAGTTCTTC. Translated, it gives CASNTGGIEQFF. The V call is TRBV12-3 or TRBV12-4, the J call TRBJ2-1, with 8 bases lining up with TRBD2. The V gene end was trimmed by 7 bases and the J gene end by 9 bases; junction bases not matched to a gene: 5. The CDR3 extends over 12 amino acids.

The rearrangement uses TRBV7-6 and TRBJ2-3; 8 bases map to TRBD1. This CDR3 is built from 16 residues. Germline CDR1 SGHVS, CDR2 FNYEAQ. The V and J ends lost 0 bases and 4 bases, in that order; junction bases with no gene match: 6. The CDR3 DNA reads TGTGCCAGCAGCTTAGCGGACAGGGTTGGCCCAGATACGCAGTATTTT. This translates into CASSLADRVGPDTQYF.

This chain joins TRBV30 and TRBJ2-4; 7 bases are shared with TRBD2. There are 17 residues in the CDR3. From germline, CDR1 is GTSNPN and CDR2 SVGIG (reference sequence). V was pared by 4 bases and J by 2 bases, with 14 bases of the junction left unmatched. CDR3 loop: CAWTGGAGDDSKNIQYF. The CDR3 DNA follows: TGTGCCTGGACCGGAGGGGCGGGAGATGATTCCAAAAACATTCAGTACTTC.

The table lists this clonotype with a few counts. The chain combines TRBV12-3 or TRBV12-4 with TRBJ1-2, with 10 bases matching TRBD1. The CDR3 contains 12 residues. The ends lost 5 bases at V and 7 bases at J; junction bases unmatched: 1. This chain's CDR3 is CASSRDRGGYTF. As DNA, the CDR3 is TGTGCCAGCAGTCGGGACAGGGGTGGCTACACCTTC.

This sequence joins TRBV2 and TRBJ1-6; D ambiguous. The ends were cut back, 1 base at V and 6 bases at J, with 10 bases in the middle. Germline V gene data show CDR1 as SNHLY and CDR2 as FYNNEI. The CDR3 is made up of 15 amino acids. The CDR3 sequence is CASSEEWHRNSPLHF. CDR3 nucleotides: TGTGCCAGCAGTGAAGAGTGGCACCGTAATTCACCCCTCCACTTT.

The chain has TRBV9 and TRBJ2-7; no reliable D call. The ends were cut back, 0 bases at V and 5 bases at J, with 12 bases in the middle. The CDR3 has 14 residues. Germline V gene data show CDR1 as SGDLS and CDR2 as YYNGEE. In DNA form, the CDR3 reads TGTGCCAGCAGCGTAGGCGGTCCTGGGGACGAGCAGTACTTC. It yields the protein CASSVGGPGDEQYF.

Details on this clonotype: The junction departs from germline at one end; a sequencing error may be responsible. This chain links TRBV12-3 or TRBV12-4 with TRBJ2-3; tentative D call: TRBD1 (5 bases). The CDR3 is 12 amino acids. CDR3 DNA: TGTGCCAGCAGCTTAGGGGCAGATACGCAGTATTTT. Amino acid sequence: CASSLGADTQYF.

J is TRBJ1-1 and V is TRBV6-5; no clear D gene. CDR3 size: 13 residues. V was cut by 7 bases and J by 0 bases, with 9 bases left in between. Germline CDR1 and CDR2: MNHEY and SVGAGI. CDR3 nucleotide sequence: TGTGCCAGCACGAGCGGGCTGAACACTGAAGCTTTCTTT. Translated: CASTSGLNTEAFF.

The chain has TRBV6-4 and TRBJ2-7; tentative D call: TRBD1 (5 bases). Deletions cut 8 bases from V and 5 bases from J, with 16 bases between. Germline V gene lookup returns CDR1 MRHNA and CDR2 SNTAGT. The CDR3 covers 13 residues. The CDR3 DNA reads TGTGCCAGCCTCGCGCAGGGCCCCCACGAGCAGTACTTC. It is translated as CASLAQGPHEQYF.

This chain links TRBV24-1 with TRBJ1-2; possible D gene TRBD1, 5 bases. Germline-derived CDR1 and CDR2 are KGHDR and SFDVKD. There are 15 residues in the CDR3. V lost 4 bases to trimming and J lost 1 base, with 12 bases between them. The CDR3 DNA follows: TGTGCCACCAGTGACCGCCGGGACGGTAACTATGGCTACACCTTC. Translated: CATSDRRDGNYGYTF.

The V gene is TRBV3-1, the J gene TRBJ2-5, with a possible D match to TRBD2 (7 bases). Between the trimmed V and J ends, which lost 4 bases and 5 bases, there was a span of 20 bases. Germline V gene sequence: CDR1 LGHDT, CDR2 YNNKEL (reference sequence). CDR3 length: 16 residues. The CDR3 DNA sequence: TGTGCCAGCAGCCTCCCTCGACGGGGGGCATGGGAGACCCAGTACTTC. It yields the protein CASSLPRRGAWETQYF.

The chain is built from TRBV7-8 and TRBJ2-1; 8 bases fit TRBD1. Trimming took 1 base from V and 7 from J; bases not matched to a gene: 3. The length of the CDR3 is 14 residues. CDR1 and CDR2 from the germline V gene are SGHVS and FQNEAQ. The CDR3, as DNA: TGTGCCAGCAGCTTAGGTGGGACAGGTAATGAGCAGTTCTTC. As protein: CASSLGGTGNEQFF. Looking up the rest from reference TRBV7-8 and TRBJ2-1 gives the full variable domain: GAGVSQSPRYKVAKRGQDVALRCDPISGHVSLFWYQQALGQGPEFLTYFQNEAQLDKSGLPSDRFFAERPEGSVSTLKIQRTQQEDSAVYLCASSLGGTGNEQFFGPGTRLTVL.

This clonotype has just one count. V gene TRBV20-1 combines with J gene TRBJ1-2; no reliable D call. The V gene lost 5 bases and the J gene lost 1 base, with 8 bases spanning the gap. Germline CDR1 reads DFQATT; CDR2 reads SNEGSKA (reference sequence). This CDR3 spans 12 amino acids. The CDR3 protein is CSALDHNYGYTF. CDR3 in DNA: TGCAGTGCTTTGGACCATAACTATGGCTACACCTTC.

The chain combines TRBV7-9 with TRBJ1-5; D is unresolved. V lost 1 base to trimming and J lost 1 base, with 8 bases between them. The CDR3 sequence is 15 residues long. Germline CDR1 reads SEHNR; CDR2 reads FQNEAQ (reference sequence). The CDR3 nucleotides are TGTGCCAGCAGCTTAGGGACGAAGAGCAATCAGCCCCAGCATTTT. It is translated as CASSLGTKSNQPQHF.